This T cell receptor (beta chain) was captured by sequencing in a study of neoadjuvant anti-PD-1 for oral cavity cancer. Study overall: Nivolumab at 3 mg/kg was mostly given biweekly, three to four doses, pre-surgery. Patients without progression got a fourth dose around day 43. Broader study findings: Non-responders to neoadjuvant nivolumab had significantly more clonal PBMC T cells than responders.

Time point defined: after neoadjuvant nivolumab, at surgical resection. With regard to this clone: Its antigen is still unknown.

The CDR3 loop spans 13 amino acids. Germline loops: CDR1 ENHRY, CDR2 SYGVKD. V gave up 4 bases and J gave up 6 bases, with 10 bases separating them. Most PBMC samples had 480 ng input DNA in six replicates. Assay: immunoSEQ multiplex PCR; the TCRdb copy retains only in-frame clones and omits some. The top ten hold around 3.1% of the sample, which has 25,000 to 40,000 clones, about 80% seen once. This specimen was PBMCs, taken after nivolumab (anti-PD-1) treatment. V and J are TRBV10-3 and TRBJ2-1; the D gene is possibly TRBD2 (6 bases). The clonotype originates from a person aged 35-79 years with oral cavity squamous cell carcinoma. CDR3 amino acids: CAISGAGSNEQFF. In DNA, the CDR3 is TGTGCCATCAGTGGGGCGGGAAGCAATGAGCAGTTCTTC.